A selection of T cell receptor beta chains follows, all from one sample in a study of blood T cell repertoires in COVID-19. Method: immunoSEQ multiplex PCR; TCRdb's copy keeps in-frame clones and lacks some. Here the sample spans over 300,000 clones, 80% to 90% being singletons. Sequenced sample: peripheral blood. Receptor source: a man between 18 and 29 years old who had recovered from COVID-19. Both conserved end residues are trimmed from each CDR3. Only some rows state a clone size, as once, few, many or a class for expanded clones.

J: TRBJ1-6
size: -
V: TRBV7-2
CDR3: ASSLGQSGPLH

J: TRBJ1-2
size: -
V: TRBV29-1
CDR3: SVERVTGTYGYT

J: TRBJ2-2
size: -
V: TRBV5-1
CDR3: ASVRDSLGTGELF

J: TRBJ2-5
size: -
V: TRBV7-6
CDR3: ASSLLQETQY

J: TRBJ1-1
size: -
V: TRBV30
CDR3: AWSLGPGGTEAF

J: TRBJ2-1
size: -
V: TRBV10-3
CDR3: AISEGTVGNEQF

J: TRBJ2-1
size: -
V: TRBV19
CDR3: ASSRGGFGTYNEQF

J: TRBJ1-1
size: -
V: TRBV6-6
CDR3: ASTPWENRNTEAF

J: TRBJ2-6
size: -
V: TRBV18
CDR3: ASSPSQAGANVLT

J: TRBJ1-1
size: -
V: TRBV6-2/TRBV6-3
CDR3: ASSQPDRGTEAF

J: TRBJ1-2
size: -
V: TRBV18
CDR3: ASSPRTVYGYT

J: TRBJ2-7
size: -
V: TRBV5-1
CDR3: ASSSLLLNAEQY

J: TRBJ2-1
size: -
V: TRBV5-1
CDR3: ASSPYPDSYNEQF

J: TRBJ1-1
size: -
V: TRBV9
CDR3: ASSVLIGNANTEAF

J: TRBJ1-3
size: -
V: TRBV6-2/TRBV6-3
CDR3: ASSYAGQGPGNTIY

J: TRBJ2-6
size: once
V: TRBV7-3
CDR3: ASRRFPGQGAAGANVLT

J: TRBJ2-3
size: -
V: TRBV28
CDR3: ASSRSIGLADTDTQY

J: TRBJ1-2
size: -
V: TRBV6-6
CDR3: ASTDSYGYT

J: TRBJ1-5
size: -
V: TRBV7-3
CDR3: ASSLDRGSIGNQPQH

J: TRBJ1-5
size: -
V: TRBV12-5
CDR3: ASGLRDRENQPQH

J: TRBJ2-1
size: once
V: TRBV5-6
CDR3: ASQLFSSYNEQF

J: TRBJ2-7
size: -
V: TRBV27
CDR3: ASSPTWVGGTYEQY

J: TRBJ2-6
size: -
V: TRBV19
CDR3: ASASMSGANVLT

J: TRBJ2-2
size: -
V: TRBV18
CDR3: ASSPPAGWGTGELF

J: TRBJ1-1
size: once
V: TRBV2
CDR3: ASCQSYVTEAF

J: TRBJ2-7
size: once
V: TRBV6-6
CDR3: ASRAGVSYEQY

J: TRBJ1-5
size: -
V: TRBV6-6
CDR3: ASSPTENQPQH

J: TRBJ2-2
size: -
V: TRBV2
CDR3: ASSRQPTTGELF

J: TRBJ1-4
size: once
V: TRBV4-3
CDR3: ASSQDFLGGKNEKLF

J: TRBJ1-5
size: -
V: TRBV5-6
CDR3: ASSFTGDQPQH

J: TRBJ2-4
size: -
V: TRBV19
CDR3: ASSRKAGTFEAKNIQY

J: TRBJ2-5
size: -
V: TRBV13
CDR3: ASSNDRVQTQY

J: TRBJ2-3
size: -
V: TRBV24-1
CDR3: ATSEKRRDSLMY

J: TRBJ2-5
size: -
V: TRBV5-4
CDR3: ASSLAGLAGGPETQY

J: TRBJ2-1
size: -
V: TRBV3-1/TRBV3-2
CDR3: ASSLEGRETYNEQF

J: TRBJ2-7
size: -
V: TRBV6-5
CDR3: ASSLGSGYYEQY

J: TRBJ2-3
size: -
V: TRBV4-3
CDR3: ASSPGTSGAWGTDTQY